This is a list of T cell receptor beta chains from one sample in a study of blood T cells in healthy people across ages. One entry per CDR3 protein results from TCRdb running MiXCR on the 5' RACE reads. The repertoire holds roughly 1.5 million distinct CDR3 sequences, with around 40% as singletons. Sequencing used blood. The receptors shown here come from a woman aged 18-29 years in good health. The CDR3 runs from the conserved cysteine through the conserved F or W. A D gene is named only where the DNA matches it firmly.

v_call: TRBV6-4; j_call: TRBJ2-3; d_call: TRBD1; cdr3_aa: CASSDSRTGGTDTQYF
v_call: TRBV28; j_call: TRBJ2-7; d_call: TRBD2; cdr3_aa: CASQGLATYNEQYF
v_call: TRBV7-6; j_call: TRBJ2-2; d_call: .; cdr3_aa: CASSLGPGSNPTGGELFF
v_call: TRBV29-1; j_call: TRBJ2-5; d_call: .; cdr3_aa: CSTLRDLQQETQYF
v_call: TRBV6-5; j_call: TRBJ1-1; d_call: .; cdr3_aa: CASRTGYGRTEAFF
v_call: TRBV29-1; j_call: TRBJ2-3; d_call: .; cdr3_aa: CSVEESGMGTDTQYF
v_call: TRBV11-3; j_call: TRBJ2-2; d_call: TRBD1; cdr3_aa: CASSSGTGDTGELFF
v_call: TRBV7-9; j_call: TRBJ1-4; d_call: .; cdr3_aa: CASNYLGSATNEKLFF
v_call: TRBV29-1; j_call: TRBJ2-2; d_call: .; cdr3_aa: CSVGVGGANTGELFF
v_call: TRBV6-6; j_call: TRBJ1-4; d_call: .; cdr3_aa: CASSRPSDNEKLFF
v_call: TRBV29-1; j_call: TRBJ2-7; d_call: .; cdr3_aa: CSVILRNTYEQYF
v_call: TRBV30; j_call: TRBJ2-7; d_call: TRBD2; cdr3_aa: CAWNKAGESYEQYF
v_call: TRBV6-5; j_call: TRBJ2-5; d_call: TRBD1; cdr3_aa: CASSRTGTETQYF
v_call: TRBV6-2/TRBV6-3; j_call: TRBJ2-1; d_call: .; cdr3_aa: CASSTRSGVTEQFF
v_call: TRBV6-4; j_call: TRBJ1-2; d_call: .; cdr3_aa: CASSPGWGLANYGYTF
v_call: TRBV24-1; j_call: TRBJ2-7; d_call: .; cdr3_aa: CATSDPGTPTEQYF
v_call: TRBV20-1; j_call: TRBJ1-1; d_call: .; cdr3_aa: CSARDLKGTGQWGYAEAFF
v_call: TRBV20-1; j_call: TRBJ2-1; d_call: .; cdr3_aa: CSARDSIYNEQFF
v_call: TRBV27; j_call: TRBJ2-5; d_call: TRBD1; cdr3_aa: CASSFRTGVQETQYF
v_call: TRBV28; j_call: TRBJ2-4; d_call: TRBD1; cdr3_aa: CASRPNRGTYGEQYF
v_call: TRBV7-9; j_call: TRBJ2-3; d_call: TRBD2; cdr3_aa: CASSLGHGGVRDTQYF
v_call: TRBV29-1; j_call: TRBJ2-7; d_call: .; cdr3_aa: CSVAGGPTYEQYF
v_call: TRBV27; j_call: TRBJ1-6; d_call: TRBD1; cdr3_aa: CASSPRQGAGSPLHF
v_call: TRBV4-1; j_call: TRBJ1-4; d_call: .; cdr3_aa: CASSQGAEEKLFF
v_call: TRBV6-5; j_call: TRBJ1-4; d_call: .; cdr3_aa: CASSYFNGEKLFF
v_call: TRBV7-9; j_call: .; d_call: TRBD2; cdr3_aa: CASRNGGESEQYF
v_call: TRBV9; j_call: TRBJ1-2; d_call: .; cdr3_aa: CASSVGGKGYTF
v_call: TRBV10-3; j_call: TRBJ2-6; d_call: .; cdr3_aa: CAISGSGANVLTF
v_call: TRBV30; j_call: TRBJ2-3; d_call: .; cdr3_aa: CAWSITASTDTQYF